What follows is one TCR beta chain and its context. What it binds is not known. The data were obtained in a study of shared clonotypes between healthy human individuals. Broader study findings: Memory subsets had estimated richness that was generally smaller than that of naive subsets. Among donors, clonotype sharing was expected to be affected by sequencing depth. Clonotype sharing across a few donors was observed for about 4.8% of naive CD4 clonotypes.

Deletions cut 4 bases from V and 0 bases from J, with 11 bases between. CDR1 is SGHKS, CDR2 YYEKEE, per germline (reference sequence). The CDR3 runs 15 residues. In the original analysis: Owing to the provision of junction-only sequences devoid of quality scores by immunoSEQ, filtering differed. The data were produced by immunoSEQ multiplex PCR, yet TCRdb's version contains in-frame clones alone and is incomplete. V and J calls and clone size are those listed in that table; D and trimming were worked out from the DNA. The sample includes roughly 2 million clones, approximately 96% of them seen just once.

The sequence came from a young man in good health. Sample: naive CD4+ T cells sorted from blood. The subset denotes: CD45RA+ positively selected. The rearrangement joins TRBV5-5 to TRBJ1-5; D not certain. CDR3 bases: TGTGCCAGCAGCCCAGCGATACATAGCAATCAGCCCCAGCATTTT. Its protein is CASSPAIHSNQPQHF.